The source of this T cell receptor (beta chain) is a study of T cell responses to AZD1222 COVID-19 vaccine. Data came from immunoSEQ multiplex PCR; TCRdb stores just in-frame clones and leaves some out. The repertoire holds about 76,000 clones, with about 88% as singletons. Losses at the gene ends were 3 bases for V and 6 bases for J; bases not matched to a gene: 5. This CDR3 has 15 amino acids. Germline-derived CDR1 and CDR2 are MNHEY and SMNVEV (reference sequence). The source was peripheral blood, collected on day 0 of AZD1222 vaccination. The receptor comes from an adult in good health. V and J are TRBV27 and TRBJ2-2; the match to TRBD2 covers 9 bases. The CDR3 is CASSLSLAGSGELFF. The CDR3 DNA is TGTGCCAGCAGTTTGTCTCTAGCGGGGTCCGGGGAGCTGTTTTTT.